This T cell receptor beta chain was profiled in a study of T cells in women clearing cervical HPV infection. Comment on this clone: The read ends 3 residues shy of where the CDR3 ends; the end is completed using the germline J gene.

With 2 bases clipped from V and 9 bases from J, the junction kept 10 bases outside the gene matches. There are 15 residues in the CDR3. From germline, CDR1 is KGHSH and CDR2 LQKENI. Clones were sequenced by immunoSEQ multiplex PCR, and TCRdb holds only the in-frame ones, with some missing. This sample contains tens of thousands of clones. V gene TRBV18 combines with J gene TRBJ2-1; 7 nucleotides match TRBD1. The sequence came from a woman aged 18-70 years with a cervical HPV16 infection that either progressed to CIN3+ or cleared (not recorded which). The sequencing input was blood buffy coat. Partial CDR3 DNA: TGTGCCAGCTCACCAACAGGGGAGAGTTTCGGTGAG. Its protein product is CASSPTGESFGE. The whole CDR3 protein reads CASSPTGESFGEQFF.